This T cell receptor (beta chain) was sequenced in a study of cytotoxic CD8 clonotypes in ibrutinib-treated CLL. A single count supports this clone. Its cognate antigen is unknown. Target depth was 1 in 200,000 to 1 in 1 million T cells, about 10x per clonotype. TCRdb's table, derived via immunoSEQ multiplex PCR, lists solely in-frame clones and lacks some. The sample gives about 70,000 clones, about nine tenths of which show up once; 3% to 3.5% is in the top ten. Germline V CDR1 and CDR2: MDHEN, SYDVKM. Germline trimming cut 5 bases from V and 6 bases from J; bases unmatched to any gene: 9. This CDR3 region has 14 residues. General study findings and limits: Patients had baseline clonality above age-matched healthy donors, and this clonality moved with circulating CD8+ T-cell counts. Clonality went up at ibrutinib response and then declined back toward baseline at progression. A difference in sampling times existed between sustained-remission and progressing patients.

The chain couples TRBV28 to TRBJ2-7, with TRBD2 identical over 8 bases. The TCR was taken from a human donor with chronic lymphocytic leukemia. Sample: PBMCs, taken after 12 months of ibrutinib treatment. This CDR3 is CASSPPGLGGEQYF. CDR3 nucleotides: TGTGCCAGCAGTCCACCGGGACTAGGAGGCGAGCAGTACTTC.